Below, one T cell receptor (beta chain) is given with its context. As yet, its antigen is unknown. TCRdb ran MiXCR on the RACE reads and lists one entry per CDR3 protein. The table records around 95,000 distinct CDR3 sequences, 9.5% to 14% of them present only once. This sample's time point: pre-sensitization, week 0. As for treatment: therapeutic diphenylcyclopropenone sensitization with weekly scalp DPC. RNA extraction used unfractionated whole blood as the source of total RNA. The data stem from a study of human T cells and chemical hapten exposure. Study-wide results and limits: TCRs above 1 in 1000 frequency stayed constant with DPC sensitization. Against controls, expanded TCRs gave rise to significantly more large CDR3 similarity clusters.

The CDR3 runs to 14 residues. Germline V gene sequence: CDR1 SGHTA, CDR2 FQGTGA. Losses at the gene ends were 1 base for V and 5 bases for J; bases not matched to a gene: 4. The rearrangement uses TRBV7-3 and TRBJ2-7; 8 nucleotides align to TRBD2. The TCR sequence derives from a woman aged 60-70 years with alopecia areata. Some clones in this sample may be carry-over from other donors' samples. The material sequenced was whole blood, taken in connection with sensitization to the hapten diphenylcyclopropenone (DPC). The DNA for the CDR3 is TGTGCCAGCAGCTTAAACGGGGGGGACGACGAGCAGTACTTC. This gives the protein CASSLNGGDDEQYF.